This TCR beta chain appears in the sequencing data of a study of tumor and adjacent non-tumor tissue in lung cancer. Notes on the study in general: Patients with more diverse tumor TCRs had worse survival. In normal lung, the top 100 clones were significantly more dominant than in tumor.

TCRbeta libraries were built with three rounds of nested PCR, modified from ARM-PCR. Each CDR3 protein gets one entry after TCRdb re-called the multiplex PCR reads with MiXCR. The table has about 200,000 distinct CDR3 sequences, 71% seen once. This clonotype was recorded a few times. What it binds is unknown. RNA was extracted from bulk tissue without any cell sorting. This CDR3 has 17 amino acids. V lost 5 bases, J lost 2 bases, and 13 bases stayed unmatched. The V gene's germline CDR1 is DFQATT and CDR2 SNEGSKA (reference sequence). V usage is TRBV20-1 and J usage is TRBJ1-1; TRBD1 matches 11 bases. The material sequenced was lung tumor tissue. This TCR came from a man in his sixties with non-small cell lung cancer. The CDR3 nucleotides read TGCAGTGCTCCCCAGTGGGGACAGGGGGTTCCCAACACTGAAGCTTTCTTT. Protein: CSAPQWGQGVPNTEAFF.